These 13 T cell receptor beta chains were sequenced from one sample in a study of T cells after yellow fever vaccination. Each CDR3 protein is one row after TCRdb ran MiXCR on the 5' RACE reads. The data hold a few hundred thousand distinct CDR3 sequences, with over 3.5% observed a single time. Sequenced here: PBMCs, sampled 5 days after the yellow fever booster vaccination. The origin of the receptors is a man younger than 35 who received the YFV17D yellow fever vaccine.

This clonotype was recorded a few times. The chain recombines TRBV7-8 with TRBJ1-5, with D tentatively TRBD1 (5 bases). CDR1 SGHVS and CDR2 FQNEAQ come from the germline V gene. Trimming took off 2 bases at V and 8 bases at J, with 13 bases between the two ends. CDR3 length equals 14 residues. The CDR3 is CASSLRGPEEPQHF. In nucleotides, the CDR3 is TGTGCCAGCAGCTTAAGGGGCCCCGAGGAGCCCCAGCATTTT.

This chain uses TRBV7-3 with TRBJ2-7; 11 bases are a match to TRBD2. This CDR3 is 16 amino acids long. Trimming cost V 2 bases and J 3 bases; bases outside gene matches: 6. From germline, CDR1 is SGHTA and CDR2 FQGTGA. The CDR3 reads CASSLQASGGSYEQYF. The CDR3 DNA follows: TGTGCCAGCAGCTTACAAGCTAGCGGGGGGAGCTACGAGCAGTACTTC.

This clonotype was seen many times. The V and J genes are TRBV7-8 and TRBJ2-3; 15 nucleotides agree with TRBD2. V dropped 3 bases and J dropped 6; count of bases not matched to a gene: 7. This CDR3 region has 17 residues. Germline CDR1 is SGHVS and CDR2 is FQNEAQ. The CDR3 DNA is TGTGCCAGCAGCTTCATTGGACTAGCGGGGGGGCTTGATACGCAGTATTTT. Translating gives CASSFIGLAGGLDTQYF.

The V and J genes are TRBV6-5 and TRBJ1-1; maybe TRBD1 (5 bases). The V gene lost 2 bases and the J gene lost 3 bases, with 7 bases spanning the gap. Looked up from germline, CDR1 is MNHEY and CDR2 is SVGAGI. The CDR3 runs 13 residues. This CDR3 reads CASSYKGYTEAFF. The CDR3 DNA is TGTGCCAGCAGTTACAAGGGGTACACTGAAGCTTTCTTT.

This clonotype was observed a handful of times. This chain connects TRBV28 to TRBJ2-3; D remains ambiguous. Trimming shortened V by 10 bases and J by 5 bases, and 25 bases separated the two germline ends. Germline V gene lookup returns CDR1 MDHEN and CDR2 SYDVKM. This CDR3 contains 16 residues. The CDR3 bases are TGTGCCACCCAACTTACCTCCGGGCCCCCCAAAGATACGCAGTATTTT. It is translated as CATQLTSGPPKDTQYF.

Ten or more counts support this clonotype. The chain carries TRBV5-1 and TRBJ2-3, with unresolved D. Trimming shortened V by 3 bases and J by 5 bases, and 7 bases separated the two germline ends. This CDR3 contains 12 residues. CDR1 SGHRS and CDR2 YFSETQ come from the germline V gene. The CDR3 coding sequence is TGCGCCAGCAGCTGGGCGGAAGATACGCAGTATTTT. As protein: CASSWAEDTQYF.

There are a few counts of this clonotype. The chain is built from TRBV10-3 and TRBJ2-5; 7 bases agree with TRBD1. The length of the CDR3 is 17 residues. The V segment lost 6 bases and the J segment 2 bases; nucleotides outside the gene matches: 15. CDR1 is ENHRY and CDR2 is SYGVKD in the germline V gene. In DNA form, the CDR3 reads TGTGCCATCAGCACAAACTTACTTCCGGGACAGCAAGAGACCCAGTACTTC. It translates to CAISTNLLPGQQETQYF.

This sequence joins TRBV12-3 or TRBV12-4 and TRBJ2-5, with a weak D call TRBD1 (6 bases). The V end lost 3 bases, the J end lost 4 bases, and 18 bases lay between the germline ends. This CDR3 has 16 amino acids. CDR3 region: CASSFVGAVRIETQYF. The CDR3 coding sequence is TGTGCCAGCAGTTTCGTGGGGGCCGTACGGATAGAGACCCAGTACTTC.

This clonotype was seen many times. The chain is built from TRBV27 and TRBJ2-5; 8 positions match TRBD2. The ends lost 6 bases at V and 1 base at J; junction bases unmatched: 4. CDR3 length: 14 residues. From germline, CDR1 is MNHEY and CDR2 SMNVEV (reference sequence). CDR3 sequence (DNA): TGTGCCAGCAGAGGGACTAGTGTCCAAGAGACCCAGTACTTC. It codes for CASRGTSVQETQYF.

This chain connects TRBV6-2 or TRBV6-3 to TRBJ2-7; D may be TRBD1 or TRBD2 (7 bases each). The CDR3 loop spans 14 amino acids. V lost 10 bases and J 0 bases, leaving 16 bases between the germline ends. CDR1 is MNHEY, CDR2 SVGEGT, per germline. The CDR3 loop reads CATLRGDSSYEQYV. The CDR3 nucleotides are TGTGCCACCCTCCGGGGGGACAGCTCCTACGAGCAGTACGTC.

The chain combines TRBV5-1 with TRBJ1-2; possible D gene TRBD1, 5 bases. Looked up from germline, CDR1 is SGHRS and CDR2 is YFSETQ. The length of the CDR3 is 12 residues. Trimming left V 3 bases short and J 4 bases short, with 7 bases between. The CDR3 nucleotides are TGCGCCAGCAGCTCGACAGTCTATGGCTACACCTTC. This sequence encodes CASSSTVYGYTF.

This clonotype was detected only a few times. The chain joins TRBV6-1 to TRBJ2-4; perhaps TRBD1 as D (5 bases). Trimming left V 3 bases short and J 8 bases short, with 11 bases between. Looked up from germline, CDR1 is MNHNS and CDR2 is SASEGT. The CDR3 length is 13 residues. CDR3 in amino acids: CASSEAGWDIQYF. As DNA, the CDR3 is TGTGCCAGCAGTGAGGCAGGGTGGGACATTCAGTACTTC.

This clonotype was found many times. The chain has TRBV6-2 or TRBV6-3 and TRBJ2-1; D is unresolved. The CDR3 extends over 11 amino acids. Trimming took 11 bases from V and 2 from J, leaving 7 bases between them. The germline V gene has CDR1 MNHEY and CDR2 SVGEGT. CDR3 sequence reads: CAHGTYNEQFF. For the CDR3, the DNA is TGTGCCCACGGCACCTACAATGAGCAGTTCTTC.